This entry describes one T cell receptor (beta chain). The data derive from a study of blood T cell repertoires in COVID-19. The CDR3 length is 14 residues. Germline V gives CDR1 SGHRS, CDR2 YFSETQ. V dropped 4 bases and J dropped 10; count of bases not matched to a gene: 6. Here immunoSEQ multiplex PCR was the method, and the copy in TCRdb shows in-frame clones only, minus some. The sample holds tens of thousands of clones, 90% seen once. The gene calls are TRBV5-1 and TRBJ1-6; 9 nucleotides match TRBD1. This TCR derives from an elderly man with acute or convalescent COVID-19. The material sequenced was peripheral blood. CDR3 sequence: CASSTGQGNSPLHF. The CDR3 bases are TGCGCCAGCAGCACGGGACAGGGTAACTCACCCCTCCACTTT.